The 15 T cell receptor beta chains given below trace back to one sample, sequenced in a study of monozygotic twins with inflammatory bowel disease. TCRdb re-called the 5' RACE reads and shows each CDR3 protein once, DNA omitted. The sample has more than 350,000 distinct CDR3 sequences; the top ten hold 2% to 3%. The specimen sequenced was blood. These receptors were collected from a human donor with ulcerative colitis or Crohn's disease, or a healthy co-twin of an affected twin (not recorded which).

The gene calls are TRBV20-1 and TRBJ2-7; TCRdb outputs TRBD1, but without DNA this stays unchecked. The germline CDR1 and CDR2 sequences are DFQATT and SNEGSKA (reference sequence). This CDR3 region has 14 residues. The CDR3 protein is CSAHRTGGVSEQYF.

J is TRBJ2-1 and V is TRBV27; with no DNA, the TCRdb D assignment of TRBD2 cannot be verified. The length of the CDR3 is 15 residues. Germline lookup yields CDR1 MNHEY and CDR2 SMNVEV (reference sequence). Here the CDR3 reads CASSLGTSGRNEQFF.

This chain joins TRBV29-1 and TRBJ2-1. Germline V gene lookup returns CDR1 SQVTM and CDR2 ANQGSEA. The CDR3 has 13 residues. The CDR3 reads CSPEALEENEQFF.

V and J are TRBV28 and TRBJ2-1; TCRdb names TRBD1, which stays unverified in the absence of DNA. The CDR3 has 18 amino acids. Germline CDR1 MDHEN, CDR2 SYDVKM. The CDR3 region is CASSPLGGRDRVTDEQFF.

The V gene is TRBV5-1, the J gene TRBJ1-2; TCRdb's D call, TRBD1, is unchecked because there is no DNA. Germline V lookup: CDR1 SGHRS, CDR2 YFSETQ. This CDR3 region has 14 residues. This CDR3 reads CASSEGQGIYGYTF.

This chain uses TRBV6-5 with TRBJ2-1; TCRdb proposes TRBD1, but this gene call is untestable without DNA. Looked up from germline, CDR1 is MNHEY and CDR2 is SVGAGI. This CDR3 has 16 amino acids. The CDR3 loop reads CASSYPKTGGEGEQFF.

The chain recombines TRBV11-1 with TRBJ2-6; TCRdb outputs TRBD1, but without DNA this stays unchecked. CDR1 and CDR2 from the germline V gene are SGHAT and FQDESV (reference sequence). CDR3 length: 19 amino acids. The CDR3 loop reads CASSSLRTMGGSGANVLTF. The whole variable domain, filled in from reference TRBV11-1 and TRBJ2-6, reads EAEVAQSPRYKITEKSQAVAFWCDPISGHATLYWYRQILGQGPELLVQFQDESVVDDSQLPKDRFSAERLKGVDSTLKIQPAELGDSAMYLCASSSLRTMGGSGANVLTFGAGSRLTVL.

V usage is TRBV5-6 and J usage is TRBJ1-5; TCRdb indicates TRBD1, and absent DNA this call remains unverified. Germline lookup yields CDR1 SGHDT and CDR2 YYEEEE. This CDR3 region has 18 residues. CDR3 in amino acids: CASSGGQGAATSNQPQHF. The full variable domain, its missing parts supplied by reference TRBV5-6 and TRBJ1-5, is DAGVTQSPTHLIKTRGQQVTLRCSPKSGHDTVSWYQQALGQGPQFIFQYYEEEERQRGNFPDRFSGHQFPNYSSELNVNALLLGDSALYLCASSGGQGAATSNQPQHFGDGTRLSIL.

V is TRBV15 and J is TRBJ1-2. Germline loops: CDR1 LNHNV, CDR2 YYDKDF (reference sequence). The CDR3 extends over 12 amino acids. The CDR3 region is CATGGPFYGYTF. Using reference TRBV15 and TRBJ1-2 for the parts outside the CDR3, the full variable domain is DAMVIQNPRYQVTQFGKPVTLSCSQTLNHNVMYWYQQKSSQAPKLLFHYYDKDFNNEADTPDNFQSRRPNTSFCFLDIRSPGLGDTAMYLCATGGPFYGYTFGSGTRLTVV.

The rearrangement joins TRBV24-1 to TRBJ2-1; the D call from TCRdb, TRBD1, cannot be confirmed without DNA. The CDR3 length is 16 residues. Germline V gene sequence: CDR1 KGHDR, CDR2 SFDVKD. CDR3 loop: CATSDFGQGVRNEQFF.

The chain uses TRBV11-3 and TRBJ1-1; the TCRdb call, TRBD1, lacks DNA for checking. Germline-derived CDR1 and CDR2 are SGHNT and YENEEA. The CDR3 is made up of 13 amino acids. CDR3 sequence: CASSSGDGTEAFF.

This chain uses TRBV28 with TRBJ2-7; TCRdb lists TRBD1, though no DNA is available to test this call. This CDR3 has 13 residues. Germline CDR1 and CDR2: MDHEN and SYDVKM. The chain's CDR3 is CASSDPGGYEQYF.

This rearrangement joins TRBV11-2 to TRBJ2-5; TCRdb picks TRBD1, but there is no DNA to check that call. The CDR3 totals 14 residues. Germline values: CDR1 SGHAT, CDR2 FQNNGV. The CDR3 reads CASNHFGPGETQYF.

The gene calls are TRBV5-5 and TRBJ2-7; TCRdb outputs TRBD2, but without DNA this stays unchecked. This CDR3 is built from 18 residues. The germline CDR1 and CDR2 sequences are SGHKS and YYEKEE (reference sequence). This chain's CDR3 is CASSSHRPSGIASYEQYF.

V usage is TRBV7-9 and J usage is TRBJ1-2; TCRdb proposes TRBD1, but this gene call is untestable without DNA. The CDR3 covers 14 residues. The germline gives CDR1 SEHNR, CDR2 FQNEAQ (reference sequence). CDR3 residues: CASSLRDRSYGYTF.